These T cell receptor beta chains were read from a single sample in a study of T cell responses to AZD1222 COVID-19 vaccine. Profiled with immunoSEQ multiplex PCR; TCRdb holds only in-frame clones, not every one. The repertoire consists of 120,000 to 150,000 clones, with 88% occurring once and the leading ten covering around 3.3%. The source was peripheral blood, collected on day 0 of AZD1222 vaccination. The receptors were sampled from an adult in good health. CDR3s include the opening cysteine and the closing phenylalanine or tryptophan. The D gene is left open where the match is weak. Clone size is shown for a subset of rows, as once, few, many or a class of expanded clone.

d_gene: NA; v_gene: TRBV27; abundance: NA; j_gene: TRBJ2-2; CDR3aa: CASSFDGWANTGELFF; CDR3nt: TGTGCCAGCAGTTTTGATGGTTGGGCGAACACCGGGGAGCTGTTTTTT
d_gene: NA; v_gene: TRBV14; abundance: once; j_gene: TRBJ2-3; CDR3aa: CASSQVTGGTDTQYF; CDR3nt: TGTGCCAGCAGCCAAGTGACGGGAGGCACAGATACGCAGTATTTT
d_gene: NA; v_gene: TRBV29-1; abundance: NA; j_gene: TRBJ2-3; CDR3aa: CSVERQTTDTQYF; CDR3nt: TGCAGCGTTGAACGACAGACCACAGATACGCAGTATTTT
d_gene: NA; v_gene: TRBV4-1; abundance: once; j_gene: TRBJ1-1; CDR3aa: CASRPLGGNTEAFF; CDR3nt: TGCGCCAGCCGGCCCCTCGGGGGGAACACTGAAGCTTTCTTT
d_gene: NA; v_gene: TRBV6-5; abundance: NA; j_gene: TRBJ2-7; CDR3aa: CASSYSGEPSYEQYF; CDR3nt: TGTGCCAGCAGTTACTCGGGGGAACCCTCCTACGAGCAGTACTTC
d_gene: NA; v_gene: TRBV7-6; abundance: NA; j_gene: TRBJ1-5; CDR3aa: CASSLSHREQPQHF; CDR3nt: TGTGCCAGCAGCTTATCACACAGGGAACAGCCCCAGCATTTT
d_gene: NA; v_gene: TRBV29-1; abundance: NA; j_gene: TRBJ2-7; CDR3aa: CSVGWDPKGIPYEQYF; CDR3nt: TGCAGCGTGGGCTGGGATCCGAAGGGGATCCCCTACGAGCAGTACTTC
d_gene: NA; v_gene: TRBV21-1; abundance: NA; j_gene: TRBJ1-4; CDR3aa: CASSKSLIDRPTNEKLFF; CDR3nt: TGTGCCAGCAGCAAATCCCTAATAGACCGACCAACTAATGAAAAACTGTTTTTT
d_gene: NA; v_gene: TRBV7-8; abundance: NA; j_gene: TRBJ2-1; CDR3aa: CASRESGKNNEQFF; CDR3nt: TGTGCCAGCCGTGAAAGCGGTAAAAACAATGAGCAGTTCTTC
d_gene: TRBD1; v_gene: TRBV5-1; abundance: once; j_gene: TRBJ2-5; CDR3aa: CASSSGQGQETQYF; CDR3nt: TGCGCCAGCAGCTCCGGACAGGGCCAAGAGACCCAGTACTTC
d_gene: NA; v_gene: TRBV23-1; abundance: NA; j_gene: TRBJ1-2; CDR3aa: CASSQETDNYGYTF; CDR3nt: TGCGCCAGCAGTCAAGAGACCGACAACTATGGCTACACCTTC
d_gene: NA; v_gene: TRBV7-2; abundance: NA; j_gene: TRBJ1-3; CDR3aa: CASSLDYSGNTIYF; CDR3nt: TGTGCCAGCAGCTTAGATTACTCTGGAAACACCATATATTTT
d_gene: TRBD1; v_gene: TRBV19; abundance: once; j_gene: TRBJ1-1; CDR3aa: CASSNRDRGRDGTEAFF; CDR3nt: TGTGCCAGTAGTAACCGGGACAGGGGGCGGGATGGCACTGAAGCTTTCTTT
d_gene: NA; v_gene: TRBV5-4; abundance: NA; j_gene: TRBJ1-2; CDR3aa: CASSPPGTRPIGDGYTF; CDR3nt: TGTGCCAGCAGCCCCCCGGGGACACGACCCATAGGGGATGGCTACACCTTC
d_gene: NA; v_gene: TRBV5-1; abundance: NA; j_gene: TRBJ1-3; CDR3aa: CASSVTGSSGNTIYF; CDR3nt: TGCGCCAGCAGCGTGACAGGATCCTCTGGAAACACCATATATTTT
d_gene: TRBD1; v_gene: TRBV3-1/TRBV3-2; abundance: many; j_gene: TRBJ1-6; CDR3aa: CASSHPGQNSPLHF; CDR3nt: TGTGCCAGCAGCCACCCGGGACAGAATTCACCCCTCCACTTT
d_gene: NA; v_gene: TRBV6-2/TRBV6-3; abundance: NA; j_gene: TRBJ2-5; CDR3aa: CASSYYSSGQETQYF; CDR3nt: TGTGCCAGCAGTTATTACTCATCAGGTCAAGAGACCCAGTACTTC
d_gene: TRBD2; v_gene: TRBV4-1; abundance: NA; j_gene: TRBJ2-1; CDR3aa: CASSLSGFNEQFF; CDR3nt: TGCGCCAGCAGCCTTAGCGGGTTCAATGAGCAGTTCTTC
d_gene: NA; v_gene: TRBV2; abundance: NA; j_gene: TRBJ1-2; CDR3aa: CASSPLDSKNNYGYTF; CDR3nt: TGTGCCAGCAGTCCCCTCGACAGCAAGAATAACTATGGCTACACCTTC
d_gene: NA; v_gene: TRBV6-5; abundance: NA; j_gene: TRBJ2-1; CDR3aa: CASSYPTSSAEQFF; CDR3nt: TGTGCCAGCAGTTACCCAACTTCCTCGGCTGAGCAGTTCTTC
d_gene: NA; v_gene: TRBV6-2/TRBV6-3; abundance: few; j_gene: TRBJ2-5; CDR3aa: CASSPEGAGSGTQYF; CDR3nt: TGTGCCAGCAGCCCCGAGGGGGCGGGAAGTGGGACCCAGTACTTC
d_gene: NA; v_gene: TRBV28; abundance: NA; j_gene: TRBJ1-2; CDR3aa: CASSTTDYGYTF; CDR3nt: TGTGCCAGCAGTACGACAGACTATGGCTACACCTTC
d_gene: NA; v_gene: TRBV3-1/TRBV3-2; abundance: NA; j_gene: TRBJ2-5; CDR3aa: CASRPQWEGGDWWRETQYF; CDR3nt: TGTGCCAGCAGGCCTCAGTGGGAAGGGGGGGATTGGTGGCGAGAGACCCAGTACTTC
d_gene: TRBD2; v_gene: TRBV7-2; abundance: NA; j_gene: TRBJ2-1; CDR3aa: CASSLGLAGRGEQFF; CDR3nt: TGTGCCAGCAGCTTAGGACTAGCGGGAAGAGGTGAGCAGTTCTTC
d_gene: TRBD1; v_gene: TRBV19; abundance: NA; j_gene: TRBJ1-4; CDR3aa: CASSPWDSLNEKLFF; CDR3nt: TGTGCCAGTAGTCCCTGGGACAGCCTTAATGAAAAACTGTTTTTT
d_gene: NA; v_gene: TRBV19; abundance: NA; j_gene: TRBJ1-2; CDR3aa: CASREIQGGLDYGYTF; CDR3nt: TGTGCCAGTAGGGAAATACAGGGAGGCCTTGACTATGGCTACACCTTC
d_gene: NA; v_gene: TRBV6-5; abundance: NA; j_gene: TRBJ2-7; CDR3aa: CASTPLRAGGYEQYF; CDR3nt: TGTGCCAGCACTCCACTTAGGGCAGGAGGCTACGAGCAGTACTTC
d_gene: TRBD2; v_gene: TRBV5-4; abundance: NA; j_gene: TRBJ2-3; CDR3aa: CASSRNSGTNTDTQYF; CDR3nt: TGTGCCAGCAGCCGAAATTCCGGGACTAACACAGATACGCAGTATTTT
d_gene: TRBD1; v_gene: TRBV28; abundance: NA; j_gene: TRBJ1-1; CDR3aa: CASSLSQGARAFF; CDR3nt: TGTGCCAGCAGTTTAAGCCAGGGGGCACGGGCTTTCTTT
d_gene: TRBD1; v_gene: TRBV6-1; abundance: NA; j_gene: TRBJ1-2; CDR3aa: CASSEVPGQGTYTF; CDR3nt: TGTGCCAGCAGTGAAGTTCCGGGACAGGGAACTTACACCTTC
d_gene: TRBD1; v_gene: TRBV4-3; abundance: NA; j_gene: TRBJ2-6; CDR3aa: CASSRDRVSGANVLTF; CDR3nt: TGCGCCAGCAGCCGGGACAGGGTCTCTGGGGCCAACGTCCTGACTTTC
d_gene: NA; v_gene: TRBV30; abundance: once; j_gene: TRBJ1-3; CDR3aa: CAWSVKLGLGNTIYF; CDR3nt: TGTGCCTGGAGTGTAAAATTAGGCCTTGGAAACACCATATATTTT